This T cell receptor (beta chain) was captured in a study of blood T cell repertoires in COVID-19. CDR1 SGHRS and CDR2 YFSETQ come from the germline V gene. CDR3 length: 17 residues. J gave up 6 bases and V 2 bases, and 9 bases lay outside the gene matches. The assay was immunoSEQ multiplex PCR, and TCRdb's table has in-frame clones only and misses some. The sample lists approximately 350,000 clones, about 86% occurring once. The V and J genes are TRBV5-1 and TRBJ2-1, with 12 bases lining up with TRBD2. The source is a man younger than 40 with active or convalescent COVID-19. Material: peripheral blood. CDR3 DNA: TGCGCCAGCAGCTTCAACGCACTAGCGGGAGGAGGCAATGAGCAGTTCTTC. It is translated as CASSFNALAGGGNEQFF. Together with reference TRBV5-1 and TRBJ2-1, the CDR3 gives the full variable domain: KAGVTQTPRYLIKTRGQQVTLSCSPISGHRSVSWYQQTPGQGLQFLFEYFSETQRNKGNFPGRFSGRQFSNSRSEMNVSTLELGDSALYLCASSFNALAGGGNEQFFGPGTRLTVL.